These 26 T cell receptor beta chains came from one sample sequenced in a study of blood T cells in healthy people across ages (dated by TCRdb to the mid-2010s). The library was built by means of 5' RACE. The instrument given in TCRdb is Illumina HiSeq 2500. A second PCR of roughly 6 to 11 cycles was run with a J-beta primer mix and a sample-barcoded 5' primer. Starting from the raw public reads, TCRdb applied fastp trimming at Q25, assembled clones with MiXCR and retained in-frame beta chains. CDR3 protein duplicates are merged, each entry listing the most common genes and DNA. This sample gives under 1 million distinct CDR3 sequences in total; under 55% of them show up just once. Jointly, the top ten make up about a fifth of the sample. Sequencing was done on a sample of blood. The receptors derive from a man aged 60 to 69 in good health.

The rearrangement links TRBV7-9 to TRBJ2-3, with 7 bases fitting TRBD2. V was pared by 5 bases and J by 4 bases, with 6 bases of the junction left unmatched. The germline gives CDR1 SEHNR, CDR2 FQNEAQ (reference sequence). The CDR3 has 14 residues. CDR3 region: CASSLTRGADTQYF. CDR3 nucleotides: TGTGCCAGCAGCCTGACCCGGGGGGCAGATACGCAGTATTTT.

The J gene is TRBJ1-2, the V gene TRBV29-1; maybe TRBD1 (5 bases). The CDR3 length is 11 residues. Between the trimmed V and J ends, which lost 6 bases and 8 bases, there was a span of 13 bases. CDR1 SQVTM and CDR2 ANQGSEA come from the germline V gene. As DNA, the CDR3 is TGCAGCGTCTTAGGGGCGGGGGGCTACACCTTC. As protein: CSVLGAGGYTF. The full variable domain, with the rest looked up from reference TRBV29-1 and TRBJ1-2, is SAVISQKPSRDICQRGTSLTIQCQVDSQVTMMFWYRQQPGQSLTLIATANQGSEATYESGFVIDKFPISRPNLTFSTLTVSNMSPEDSSIYLCSVLGAGGYTFGSGTRLTVV.

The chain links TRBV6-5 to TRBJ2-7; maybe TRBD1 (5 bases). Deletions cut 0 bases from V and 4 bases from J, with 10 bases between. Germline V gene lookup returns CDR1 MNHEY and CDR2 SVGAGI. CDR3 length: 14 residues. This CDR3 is CASSYSMGQYEQYF. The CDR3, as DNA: TGTGCCAGCAGTTACTCGATGGGGCAGTACGAGCAGTACTTC.

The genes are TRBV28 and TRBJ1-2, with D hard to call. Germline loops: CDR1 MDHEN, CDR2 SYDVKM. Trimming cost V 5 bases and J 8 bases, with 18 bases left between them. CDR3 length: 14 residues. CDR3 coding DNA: TGTGCCAGCAGTCCCAGTGGGCTGGAGCGGGGCTACACCTTC. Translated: CASSPSGLERGYTF.

The CDR3 here is CSARMGQGAGYTF. CDR3 in DNA: TGCAGTGCCCGTATGGGACAGGGTGCTGGCTACACCTTC. The chain couples TRBV20-1 to TRBJ1-2; 9 nucleotides line up with TRBD1. From germline, CDR1 is DFQATT and CDR2 SNEGSKA (reference sequence). The V segment lost 6 bases and the J segment 7 bases; nucleotides outside the gene matches: 9. The CDR3 is 13 residues long.

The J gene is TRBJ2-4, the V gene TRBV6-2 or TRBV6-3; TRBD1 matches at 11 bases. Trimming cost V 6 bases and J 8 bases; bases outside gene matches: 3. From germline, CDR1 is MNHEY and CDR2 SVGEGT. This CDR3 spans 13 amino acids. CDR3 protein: CASRGQGEYIQYF. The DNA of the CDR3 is TGTGCCAGCAGGGGACAGGGGGAATACATTCAGTACTTC.

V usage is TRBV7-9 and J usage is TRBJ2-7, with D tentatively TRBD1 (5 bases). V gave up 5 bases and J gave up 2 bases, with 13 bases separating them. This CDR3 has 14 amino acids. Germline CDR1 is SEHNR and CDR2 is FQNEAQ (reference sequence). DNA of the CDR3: TGTGCCAGCAGCGTGGGGCAGTGCCCCTACGAGCAGTACTTC. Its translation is CASSVGQCPYEQYF.

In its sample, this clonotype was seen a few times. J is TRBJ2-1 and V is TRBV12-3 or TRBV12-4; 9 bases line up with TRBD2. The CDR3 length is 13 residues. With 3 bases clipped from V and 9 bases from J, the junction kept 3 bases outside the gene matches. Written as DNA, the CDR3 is TGTGCCAGCAGTTTCCAGACTAGCGGTGAGCAGTTCTTC. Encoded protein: CASSFQTSGEQFF.

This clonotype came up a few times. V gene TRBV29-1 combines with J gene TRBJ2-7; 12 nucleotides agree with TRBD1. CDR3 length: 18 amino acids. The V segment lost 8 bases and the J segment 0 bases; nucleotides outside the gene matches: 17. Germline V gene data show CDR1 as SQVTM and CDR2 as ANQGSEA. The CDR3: CSPDGTGGPNLHSYEQYF. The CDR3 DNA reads TGCAGCCCTGACGGGACAGGGGGCCCTAATTTACACTCCTACGAGCAGTACTTC.

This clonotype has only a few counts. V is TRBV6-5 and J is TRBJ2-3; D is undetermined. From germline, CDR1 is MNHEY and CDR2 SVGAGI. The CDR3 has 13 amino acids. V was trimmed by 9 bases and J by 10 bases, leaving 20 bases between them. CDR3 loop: CASSTSGSRAQYF. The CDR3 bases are TGTGCCAGTAGTACCTCTGGGTCTAGGGCGCAGTATTTT.

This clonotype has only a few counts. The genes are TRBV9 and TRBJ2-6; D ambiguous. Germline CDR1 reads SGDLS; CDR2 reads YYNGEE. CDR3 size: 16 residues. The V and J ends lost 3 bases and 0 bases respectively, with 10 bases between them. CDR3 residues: CASSARRTSGANVLTF. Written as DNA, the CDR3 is TGTGCCAGCAGCGCAAGACGAACCTCTGGGGCCAACGTCCTGACTTTC.

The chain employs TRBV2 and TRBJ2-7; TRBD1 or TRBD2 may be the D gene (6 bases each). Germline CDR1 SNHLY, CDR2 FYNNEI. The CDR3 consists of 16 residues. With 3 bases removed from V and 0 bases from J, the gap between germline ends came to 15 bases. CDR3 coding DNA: TGTGCCAGCAGTGAGAGGGGGGCAGGAGACTCCTACGAGCAGTACTTC. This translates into CASSERGAGDSYEQYF.

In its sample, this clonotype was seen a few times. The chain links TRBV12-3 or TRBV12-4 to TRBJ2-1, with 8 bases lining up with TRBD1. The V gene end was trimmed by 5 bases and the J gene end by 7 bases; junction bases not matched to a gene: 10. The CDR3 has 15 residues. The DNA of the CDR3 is TGTGCCAGCAGTATAAGACAGGGGTCTCTAAATGAGCAGTTCTTC. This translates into CASSIRQGSLNEQFF.

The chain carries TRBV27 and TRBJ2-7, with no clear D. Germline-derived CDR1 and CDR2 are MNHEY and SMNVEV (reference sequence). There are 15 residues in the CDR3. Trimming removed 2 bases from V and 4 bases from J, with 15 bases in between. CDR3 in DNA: TGTGCCAGCAGTTTAGCGGCGTCAGGTCTTTACGAGCAGTACTTC. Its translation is CASSLAASGLYEQYF.

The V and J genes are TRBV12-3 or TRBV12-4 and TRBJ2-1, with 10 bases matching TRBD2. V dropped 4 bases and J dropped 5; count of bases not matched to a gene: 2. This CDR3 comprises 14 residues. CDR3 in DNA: TGTGCCAGCAGTTGGACTAGCGGTAACAATGAGCAGTTCTTC. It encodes CASSWTSGNNEQFF.

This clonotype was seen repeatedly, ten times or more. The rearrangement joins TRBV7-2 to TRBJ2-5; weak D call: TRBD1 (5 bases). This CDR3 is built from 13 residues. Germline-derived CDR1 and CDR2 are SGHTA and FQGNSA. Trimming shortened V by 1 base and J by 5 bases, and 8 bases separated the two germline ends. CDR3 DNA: TGTGCCAGCAGCTTAGTACAGGAGGAGACCCAGTACTTC. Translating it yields CASSLVQEETQYF.

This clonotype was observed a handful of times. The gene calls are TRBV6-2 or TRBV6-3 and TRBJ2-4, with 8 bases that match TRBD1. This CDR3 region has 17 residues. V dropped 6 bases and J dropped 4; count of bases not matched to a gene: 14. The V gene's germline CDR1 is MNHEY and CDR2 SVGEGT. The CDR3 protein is CASRRSAGTGLKNIQYF. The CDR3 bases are TGTGCCAGCAGGCGATCCGCTGGGACAGGCCTAAAAAACATTCAGTACTTC.

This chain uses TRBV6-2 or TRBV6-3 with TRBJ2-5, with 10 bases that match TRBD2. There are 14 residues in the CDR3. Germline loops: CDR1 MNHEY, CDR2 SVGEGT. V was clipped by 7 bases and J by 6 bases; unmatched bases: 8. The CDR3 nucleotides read TGTGCCAGCACCCAAGCGGGGGGGTGCCAGACCCAGTACTTC. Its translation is CASTQAGGCQTQYF.

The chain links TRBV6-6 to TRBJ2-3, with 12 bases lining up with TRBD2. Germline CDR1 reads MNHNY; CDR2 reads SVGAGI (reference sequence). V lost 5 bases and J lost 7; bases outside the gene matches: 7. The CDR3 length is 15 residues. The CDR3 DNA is TGTGCCAGCAGTCCGACTAGCGGGGGAATGCATACGCAGTATTTT. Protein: CASSPTSGGMHTQYF.

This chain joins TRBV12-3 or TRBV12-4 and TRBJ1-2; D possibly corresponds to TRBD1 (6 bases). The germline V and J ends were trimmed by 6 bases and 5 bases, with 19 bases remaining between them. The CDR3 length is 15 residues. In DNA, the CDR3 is TGTGCCAGCAGCATTGGCCTTGGAGGGGGGTATGGCTACACCTTC. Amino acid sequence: CASSIGLGGGYGYTF.

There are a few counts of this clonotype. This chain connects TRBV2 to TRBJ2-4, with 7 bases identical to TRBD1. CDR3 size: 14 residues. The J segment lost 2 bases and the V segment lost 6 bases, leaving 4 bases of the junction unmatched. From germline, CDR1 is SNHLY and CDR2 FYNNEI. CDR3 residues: CASSRDSTKNIQYF. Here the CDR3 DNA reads TGTGCCAGCAGCCGGGACAGCACCAAAAACATTCAGTACTTC.

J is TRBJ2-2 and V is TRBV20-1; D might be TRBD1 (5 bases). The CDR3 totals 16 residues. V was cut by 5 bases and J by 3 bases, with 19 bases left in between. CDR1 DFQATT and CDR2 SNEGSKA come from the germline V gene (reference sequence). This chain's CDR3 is CSARPALTVYTGELFF. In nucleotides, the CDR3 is TGCAGTGCTCGACCCGCCCTGACAGTGTACACCGGGGAGCTGTTTTTT.

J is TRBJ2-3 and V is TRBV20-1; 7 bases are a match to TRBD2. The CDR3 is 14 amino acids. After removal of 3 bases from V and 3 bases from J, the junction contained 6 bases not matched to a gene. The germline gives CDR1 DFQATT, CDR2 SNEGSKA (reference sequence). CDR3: CSASAAGQTDTQYF. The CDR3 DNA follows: TGCAGTGCTAGTGCAGCGGGGCAGACAGATACGCAGTATTTT.

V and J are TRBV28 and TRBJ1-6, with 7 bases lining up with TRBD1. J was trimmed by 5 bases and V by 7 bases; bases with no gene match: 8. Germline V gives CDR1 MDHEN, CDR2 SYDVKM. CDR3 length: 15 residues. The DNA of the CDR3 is TGTGCCAGCATTGGAGCCGGGACAGATAATTCACCCCTCCACTTT. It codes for CASIGAGTDNSPLHF.

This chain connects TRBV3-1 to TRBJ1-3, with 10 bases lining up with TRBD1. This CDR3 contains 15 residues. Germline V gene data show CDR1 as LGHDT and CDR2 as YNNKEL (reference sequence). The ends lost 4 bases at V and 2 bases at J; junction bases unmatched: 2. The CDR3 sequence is CASSRTGGAGNTIYF. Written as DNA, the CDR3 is TGTGCCAGCAGCCGGACAGGGGGTGCTGGAAACACCATATATTTT.

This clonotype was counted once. The CDR3 coding sequence is TGTGCCAGCAGCTTGATGTGGGTCTCGTCTTCTGACTATGGCTACACCTTC. The encoded protein is CASSLMWVSSSDYGYTF. This rearrangement joins TRBV5-5 to TRBJ1-2; D is unresolved. The V gene lost 1 base and the J gene lost 3 bases, with 19 bases spanning the gap. CDR1 is SGHKS and CDR2 is YYEKEE in the germline V gene (reference sequence). This CDR3 region has 17 residues.